The rows below give T cell receptor beta chains drawn from one sample of a study of T-cell memory formation after mild COVID-19. TCRdb itself ran the 5' RACE reads through MiXCR, one entry per CDR3 protein. The table includes approximately 300,000 distinct CDR3 sequences, more than 15% detected once. The material sequenced was PBMCs or a T cell subset sorted from them (not recorded which). Source of these receptors: a young man who had mild COVID-19 (a few samples of this study predate the infection). Cell type and time point are not known. Both conserved end residues are part of each CDR3. The order of the fields is J gene, clone size, V gene, D gene, CDR3 protein, CDR3 DNA. A D gene is named only where the DNA matches it firmly. The size of a clone is reported for some rows only, either as once, few or many, or as a class for expanded clones.

TRBJ2-3 once TRBV28 TRBD2 CASRGLVDTQYF TGTGCCAGCAGGGGACTAGTAGATACGCAGTATTTT
TRBJ1-6 many TRBV6-5 NA CASSYSPDSPLHF TGTGCCAGCAGTTACTCGCCAGACTCACCCCTCCACTTT
TRBJ2-4 NA TRBV6-2/TRBV6-3 TRBD2 CASSPGTRKNIQYF TGTGCCAGCAGTCCCGGGACTAGAAAAAACATTCAGTACTTC
TRBJ1-1 NA TRBV11-2 NA CASSTRGGQAFF TGTGCCAGCAGCACCCGGGGGGGGCAAGCTTTCTTT
TRBJ2-5 few TRBV7-9 NA CASSGVYQETQYF TGTGCCAGCAGCGGGGTTTACCAAGAGACCCAGTACTTC
TRBJ1-6 NA TRBV12-3/TRBV12-4 NA CASTFSSGSPLHF TGTGCCAGCACCTTCTCTTCGGGTTCACCCCTCCACTTT
TRBJ1-5 NA TRBV7-2 NA CASSPGPGYRNQPQHF TGTGCCAGCAGCCCAGGACCCGGTTATAGAAATCAGCCCCAGCATTTT
TRBJ2-4 NA TRBV29-1 NA CSVAGVNIQYF TGCAGCGTTGCCGGTGTAAACATTCAGTACTTC
TRBJ2-1 NA TRBV18 NA CASSPPSRQQFF TGTGCCAGCTCACCACCTTCCAGACAGCAGTTCTTC
TRBJ2-5 NA TRBV11-3 TRBD2 CASSSSGTSGEQYF TGTGCCAGCAGCAGTTCCGGGACTAGCGGGGAGCAGTACTTC
TRBJ2-3 few TRBV7-3 NA CASSSRASTDTQYF TGTGCCAGCAGCTCCAGGGCGAGCACAGATACGCAGTATTTT
TRBJ2-5 NA TRBV5-6 NA CASSLQDSQETQYF TGTGCCAGCAGCTTACAGGATTCGCAAGAGACCCAGTACTTC
TRBJ1-2 once TRBV7-2 NA CASTPTPSMGYTF TGTGCCAGCACCCCGACACCTTCTATGGGCTACACCTTC
TRBJ2-7 few TRBV4-2 NA CASSHAGGDSSYEQYF TGTGCCAGCAGCCATGCCGGCGGAGACAGCTCCTACGAGCAGTACTTC
TRBJ2-7 many TRBV7-6 TRBD1 CASSLEQGVRYEQYF TGTGCCAGCAGCTTAGAGCAGGGGGTGAGGTACGAGCAGTACTTC
TRBJ2-3 many TRBV4-3 TRBD2 CASSQGRLAGTDTQYF TGCGCCAGCAGCCAAGGTCGACTAGCGGGGACAGATACGCAGTATTTT
TRBJ1-1 NA TRBV28 TRBD1 CASTYRGGANTEAFF TGTGCCAGCACCTATCGAGGGGGCGCAAACACTGAAGCTTTCTTT